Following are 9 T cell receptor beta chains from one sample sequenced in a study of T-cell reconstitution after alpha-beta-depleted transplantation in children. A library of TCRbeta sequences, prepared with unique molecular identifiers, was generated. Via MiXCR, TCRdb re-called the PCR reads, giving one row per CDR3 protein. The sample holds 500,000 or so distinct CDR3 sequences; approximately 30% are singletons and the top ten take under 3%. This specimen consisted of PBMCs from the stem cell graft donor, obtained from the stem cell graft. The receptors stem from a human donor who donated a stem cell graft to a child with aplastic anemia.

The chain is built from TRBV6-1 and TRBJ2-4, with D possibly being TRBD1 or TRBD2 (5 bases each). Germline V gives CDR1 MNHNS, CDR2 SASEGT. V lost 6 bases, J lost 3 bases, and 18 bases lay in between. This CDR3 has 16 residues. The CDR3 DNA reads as TGTGCCAGCAGGCTGCGACAGTTCGGGGTCAAAAACATTCAGTACTTC. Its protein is CASRLRQFGVKNIQYF.

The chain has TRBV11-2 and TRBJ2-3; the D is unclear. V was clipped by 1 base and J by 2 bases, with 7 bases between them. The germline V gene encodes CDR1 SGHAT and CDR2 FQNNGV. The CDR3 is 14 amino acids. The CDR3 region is CASSLVQPTDTQYF. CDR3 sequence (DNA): TGTGCCAGCAGCTTAGTACAGCCCACAGATACGCAGTATTTT.

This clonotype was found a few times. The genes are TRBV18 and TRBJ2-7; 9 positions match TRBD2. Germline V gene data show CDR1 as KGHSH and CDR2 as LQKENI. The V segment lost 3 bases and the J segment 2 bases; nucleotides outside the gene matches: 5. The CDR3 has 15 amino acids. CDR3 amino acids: CASSPKTSGTYEQYF. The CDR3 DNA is TGTGCCAGCTCACCTAAGACTAGCGGAACCTACGAGCAGTACTTC.

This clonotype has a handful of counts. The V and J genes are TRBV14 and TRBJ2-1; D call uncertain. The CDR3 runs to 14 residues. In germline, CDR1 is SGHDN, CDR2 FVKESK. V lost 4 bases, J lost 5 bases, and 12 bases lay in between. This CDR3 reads CASSPIALDNEQFF. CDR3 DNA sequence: TGTGCCAGCAGCCCCATTGCGCTCGACAATGAGCAGTTCTTC.

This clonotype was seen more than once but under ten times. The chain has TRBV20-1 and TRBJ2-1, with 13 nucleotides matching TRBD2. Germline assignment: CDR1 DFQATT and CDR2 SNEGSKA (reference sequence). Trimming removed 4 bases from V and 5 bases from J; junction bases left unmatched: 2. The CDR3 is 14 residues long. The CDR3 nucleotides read TGCAGTGCTAAAGGACTAGCGGGAGACAATGAGCAGTTCTTC. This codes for CSAKGLAGDNEQFF.

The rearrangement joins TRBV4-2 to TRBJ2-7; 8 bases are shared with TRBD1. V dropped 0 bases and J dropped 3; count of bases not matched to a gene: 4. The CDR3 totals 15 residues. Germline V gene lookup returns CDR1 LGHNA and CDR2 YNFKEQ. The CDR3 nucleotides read TGTGCCAGCAGCCAAGACCCCGGGACAGGCTACGAGCAGTACTTC. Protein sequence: CASSQDPGTGYEQYF.

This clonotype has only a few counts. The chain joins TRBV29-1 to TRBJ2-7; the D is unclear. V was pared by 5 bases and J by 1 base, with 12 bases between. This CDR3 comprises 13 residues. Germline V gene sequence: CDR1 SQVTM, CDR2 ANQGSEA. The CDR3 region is CSVLPAGSYEQYV. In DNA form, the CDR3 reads TGCAGCGTTCTCCCGGCAGGTTCCTACGAGCAGTACGTC.

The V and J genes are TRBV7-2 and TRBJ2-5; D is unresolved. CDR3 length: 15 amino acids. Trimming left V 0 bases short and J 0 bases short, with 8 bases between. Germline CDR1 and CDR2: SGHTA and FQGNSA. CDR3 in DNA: TGTGCCAGCAGCTTAGCTAATTTAGACCAAGAGACCCAGTACTTC. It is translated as CASSLANLDQETQYF.

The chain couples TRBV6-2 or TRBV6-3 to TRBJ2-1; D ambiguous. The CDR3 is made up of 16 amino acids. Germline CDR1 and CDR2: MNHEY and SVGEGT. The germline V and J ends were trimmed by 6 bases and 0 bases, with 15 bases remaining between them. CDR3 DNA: TGTGCCAGCAGCGATCCTCTCCCCGGCTCCTACAATGAGCAGTTCTTC. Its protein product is CASSDPLPGSYNEQFF.